These 9 T cell receptor beta chains share one sample of origin, sequenced in a study of response to subunit inactivated influenza vaccine. One entry per CDR3 protein results from TCRdb running MiXCR on the RT-PCR reads. The table shows about 700,000 distinct CDR3 sequences, with around 15% occurring only once. Specimen: PBMCs from blood, collected 14 to 15 days before vaccination. The receptors were sampled from a man aged 45-65 years who received an inactivated influenza vaccine.

The V call is TRBV18, the J call TRBJ1-3; D may be TRBD1 (6 bases). Germline lookup yields CDR1 KGHSH and CDR2 LQKENI. V lost 3 bases, J lost 4 bases, and 13 bases lay in between. The CDR3 has 15 amino acids. The CDR3 coding sequence is TGTGCCAGCTCACCGCAAGGGGGACTCGGAAACACCATATATTTT. Its protein product is CASSPQGGLGNTIYF.

The chain joins TRBV7-2 to TRBJ1-5; TRBD1 agrees at 10 bases. The CDR3 is made up of 17 amino acids. Germline-derived CDR1 and CDR2 are SGHTA and FQGNSA. The ends lost 5 bases at V and 5 bases at J; junction bases unmatched: 12. As DNA, the CDR3 is TGTGCCAGCAGCCGGACAGGGGGAGGCCGGATTGATCAGCCCCAGCATTTT. This translates into CASSRTGGGRIDQPQHF.

This clonotype was seen only a few times. V and J are TRBV6-5 and TRBJ2-1; 7 bases are shared with TRBD2. Germline lookup yields CDR1 MNHEY and CDR2 SVGAGI. The CDR3 is 18 residues long. J gave up 7 bases and V 0 bases, and 15 bases lay outside the gene matches. CDR3 DNA: TGTGCCAGCAGTTACTCCCTAGGTTCCGCGGGAGTAGCAAATGAGCAGTTCTTC. Translation gives CASSYSLGSAGVANEQFF.

This clonotype has only a few counts. V is TRBV18 and J is TRBJ2-1; a possible D gene is TRBD2 (5 bases). Trimming removed 5 bases at V and 0 bases at J, with 20 bases between. CDR1 is KGHSH and CDR2 is LQKENI in the germline V gene. The CDR3 has 18 residues. The CDR3 sequence: CASSSDYSGLSSYNEQFF. CDR3 DNA sequence: TGTGCCAGCTCATCAGATTACTCAGGACTCAGCTCCTACAATGAGCAGTTCTTC.

This clonotype has only a few counts. V gene TRBV19 combines with J gene TRBJ2-1; 10 bases are shared with TRBD2. The CDR3 extends over 13 amino acids. Germline CDR1 LNHDA, CDR2 SQIVND (reference sequence). V lost 6 bases and J lost 9; bases outside the gene matches: 5. CDR3 DNA: TGTGCCAGTAGCGATAGCGGGAGGATTGAGCAGTTCTTC. This translates into CASSDSGRIEQFF.

This clonotype was found a few times. V gene TRBV12-3 or TRBV12-4 combines with J gene TRBJ2-5; the match to TRBD1 covers 9 bases. With V trimmed by 5 bases and J by 4 bases, 5 bases remained unmatched. CDR3 length equals 14 residues. DNA of the CDR3: TGTGCCAGCAGTCCGAAGGACAGGGGAGAGACCCAGTACTTC. Translating gives CASSPKDRGETQYF.

This clonotype came up a few times. The chain combines TRBV18 with TRBJ2-5; D may match TRBD1 or TRBD2 (7 bases each). Germline values: CDR1 KGHSH, CDR2 LQKENI. The CDR3 sequence is 17 residues long. Between the trimmed V and J ends, which lost 1 base and 4 bases, there was a span of 19 bases. CDR3 protein: CASSPRSGGASVETQYF. The CDR3 nucleotides read TGTGCCAGCTCACCACGATCAGGGGGGGCCTCGGTAGAGACCCAGTACTTC.

In its sample, this clonotype was seen many times. The rearrangement uses TRBV20-1 and TRBJ1-1, with unresolved D. CDR1 and CDR2 from the germline V gene are DFQATT and SNEGSKA (reference sequence). V lost 6 bases and J lost 1, with 9 bases in between. CDR3 length equals 12 residues. The CDR3: CSARLRNTEAFF. DNA of the CDR3: TGCAGTGCCAGGCTCAGGAACACTGAAGCTTTCTTT.

The genes are TRBV6-5 and TRBJ2-3; D gene ambiguous. Deletions cut 2 bases from V and 7 bases from J, with 16 bases between. The CDR3 spans 15 residues. Germline CDR1 reads MNHEY; CDR2 reads SVGAGI. CDR3 amino acids: CASSYDRFQDNTQYF. The CDR3, as DNA: TGTGCCAGCAGTTACGATCGCTTCCAGGATAATACGCAGTATTTT.